This T cell receptor beta chain was sequenced for a study of blood T cell repertoires in COVID-19 (dated by TCRdb to the early 2020s). For the study in its entirety: The collaborator samples originated in the United States, Italy and Spain and spanned the acute and convalescent phases of COVID-19. Samples were obtained from the ongoing ImmuneRACE study (first 160 participants) and from 1,254 subjects provided by 6 global collaborators. Nearly every sample came with metadata listing a de-identified subject ID, COVID-19 status, age in years and sex. The material from the prospective study consisted of cDNA or gDNA derived from T cells, B-cell-depleted T cells, or PBMCs. Deeply sampled blood TCRbeta repertoires from subjects exposed to, actively infected with, or recovered from COVID-19 were included in the dataset. HLA class I and class II types, where available, came from metadata supplied by the sample provider rather than from assay-based typing. The repertoires were released in a freely available public database meant as a resource for research on the immune response to SARS-CoV-2. The paper's findings and limits, for the study overall: Clinical and demographic metadata were provided uncurated, with the amount varying by source and participant.

The immunoSEQ Assay, a bias-controlled multiplex PCR, was used to amplify TCRbeta CDR3 regions from genomic DNA. As for how the authors treated the data: Within the assay, amplification of reference gene primers was used to estimate how many nucleated cells each sample contained. To quantify the absolute abundance of each unique TCRbeta CDR3 rearrangement, sequence reads were collapsed and filtered. Productive Simpson clonality was computed per sample as the square root of Simpson's diversity index over productive rearrangements. Here the immuneACCESS table is served through TCRdb, limited to in-frame sequences with V and J called. Missing clones are a known gap in these copies; in checked studies unresolved V genes cover under half, and the rest lacks a known reason. V and J calls and clone size are as listed in that table; D and trimming were resolved from the DNA. A total of about 110,000 clones appear in this sample, about 84% of them only once. Together, the top ten hold around 14% of the sample.

Each collaborating institution followed its own protocols to collect whole blood in K2EDTA tubes. For TCRbeta analysis, collaborators shipped samples as frozen whole blood, isolated PBMCs, or DNA extracted from either of those sample types. Comments on this clone: It has no known antigen specificity. Base qualities are not provided; no much larger clone lies one nucleotide away.

Sequenced input: peripheral blood. This TCR was recovered from a woman aged 55-75 years with acute or convalescent COVID-19.

CDR3 loop: CASRDWTGGKETQYF. The nucleotide sequence is given as TGTGCCAGTAGGGATTGGACAGGGGGGAAAGAGACCCAGTACTTC. Recombination joined TRBV19 with TRBJ2-5; 10 central nucleotides agree with TRBD1. Reading from cysteine to phenylalanine, the CDR3 counts 15 amino acids. Solely the CDR3 DNA is kept, with 45 bases framed from the first base. The germline V gene (reference sequence) sets CDR1 to LNHDA and CDR2 to SQIVND. Trimming leaves V shorter by 6 bases and J shorter by 3 bases, with the junction holding 7 bases beyond the gene matches.